The clone carrying this T cell receptor beta chain was seen more than once but under ten times. Its antigen is not identified. This entry comes from a study of T cell repertoires in cytomegalovirus infection. TCRdb re-called the reads with MiXCR, one entry per CDR3 protein. Of approximately 730,000 distinct CDR3 sequences in the sample, 30% to 40% are singletons; the top ten hold 18%. Looked up from germline, CDR1 is SEHNR and CDR2 is FQNEAQ (reference sequence). J gave up 6 bases and V 3 bases, and 6 bases lay outside the gene matches. This CDR3 has 15 amino acids. The chain joins TRBV7-9 to TRBJ2-1, with 9 nucleotides matching TRBD1. The sequencing used cultured PBMCs, collected from culture after CMV antigen stimulation. This clonotype was sampled from a human donor in good health (CMV status not recorded). Some clones in this sample may be carry-over from other donors' samples. CDR3 sequence (DNA): TGTGCCAGCAGCTTTTGGGACAGGGCGAGCAATGAGCAGTTCTTC. As protein: CASSFWDRASNEQFF.